A selection of T cell receptor beta chains follows, all from one sample in a study of chemoradiotherapy in HPV16-positive cancers. Assay used: immunoSEQ multiplex PCR; TCRdb lists only in-frame clones, some missing. Of just under 8,000 clones detected, roughly two thirds appear once; the ten largest clones hold 31%. This specimen was acquired from a patient who underwent chemoradiotherapy. The receptors stem from a human donor with HPV-associated anogenital cancer. CDR3s include the opening cysteine and the closing phenylalanine or tryptophan. Each record gives: D gene, V gene, J gene, CDR3 protein. D genes are given only for firm matches.

TRBD2	TRBV29-1	TRBJ2-3	CSGGRARGTDTQYF
.	TRBV27	TRBJ2-7	CASTLGTATRGEQYF
.	TRBV18	TRBJ2-1	CASSPREDEQFF
TRBD1	TRBV4-1	TRBJ2-7	CASSNRRDRGSEQYF
.	TRBV6-6	TRBJ2-2	CASSPRLVPGELFF
TRBD1	TRBV6-1	TRBJ1-5	CASSELGTGVGQPQHF
.	TRBV11-3	TRBJ1-6	CASSLGRSSYNSPLHF
.	TRBV19	TRBJ2-1	CASSIRLGLARGNEQFF
TRBD2	TRBV6-6	TRBJ2-2	CASSYPSGSGTGELFF
.	TRBV11-3	TRBJ1-2	CASSGSNYGYTF
.	TRBV7-2	TRBJ1-6	CASSVILSPLHF
TRBD2	TRBV29-1	TRBJ2-7	CSVIHSGRATREQYF
.	TRBV4-1	TRBJ1-2	CASRGTYGYTF
.	TRBV5-5	TRBJ1-5	CASSFRDGYQWPQHF
.	TRBV27	TRBJ1-1	CASSLARESLNTEAFF
.	TRBV7-6	TRBJ1-2	CASSLAAGVDYGYTF
.	TRBV29-1	TRBJ1-5	CSVEGDNQPQHF
TRBD2	TRBV7-2	TRBJ2-3	CASSLETFSSGRDTQYF
.	TRBV5-6	TRBJ1-2	CASSSPGPGTNYGYTF
TRBD2	TRBV19	TRBJ2-5	CASSISSGGETQYF
TRBD1	TRBV6-1	TRBJ2-5	CASSVDRGKETQYF
.	TRBV6-5	TRBJ1-4	CASSYGQGHEKLFF
TRBD1	TRBV30	TRBJ1-1	CAWSVRVMRTGREAFF
TRBD1	TRBV6-5	TRBJ1-1	CASSSPGQVVAFF
TRBD1	TRBV27	TRBJ2-2	CASSTQTGANTGELFF
TRBD2	TRBV7-2	TRBJ2-1	CASSFRGGRALNEQFF
.	TRBV5-4	TRBJ2-1	CASTLKEIAVLKQFF
TRBD2	TRBV6-1	TRBJ2-2	CASSEGVRVAGAGELFF
TRBD1	TRBV18	TRBJ2-3	CASSSPGTGIGTDTQYF
.	TRBV10-1	TRBJ2-6	CASSETSGAGANVLTF
.	TRBV7-9	TRBJ2-1	CASSQPGVWGSYNEQFF
.	TRBV29-1	TRBJ2-3	CSVDSGFTDTQYF
.	TRBV14	TRBJ2-7	CASPPGRSYEQYF
TRBD1	TRBV14	TRBJ1-1	CASSQWGRGVTEAFF
.	TRBV7-2	TRBJ1-2	CASSLDVGRGALYGYTF
.	TRBV30	TRBJ2-6	CAWSLSGANVLTF
TRBD1	TRBV7-9	TRBJ2-3	CASSPGQGDGDTQYF
.	TRBV5-1	TRBJ2-5	CASSSAGGQETQYF
.	TRBV11-3	TRBJ1-2	CASSFGQIYGYTF
.	TRBV7-2	TRBJ1-4	CASTTLVDEKLFF
.	TRBV19	TRBJ2-2	CASCRGFFTGELFF
.	TRBV4-1	TRBJ1-3	CASSPEPSGNTIYF
.	TRBV2	TRBJ1-2	CASGSDYGYTF
.	TRBV6-4	TRBJ2-1	CASSDSLGATVNEQFF
.	TRBV18	TRBJ1-5	CASSPSVEQPQHF
TRBD2	TRBV9	TRBJ2-7	CASSVGLTSGRVGYEQYF